The entry below gives a single T cell receptor (beta chain) sequence along with its context. What it recognizes is unknown. This specimen belongs to a study of CD8+ T cells in alopecia areata. Study as a whole: Treated patients were given 5 to 10 mg oral tofacitinib twice daily. General study findings and limits: Mice gave a clearer picture of TCR sharing than patients did, possibly for HLA-related reasons. While tofacitinib was given, many expanded lesional clones persisted in scalp and blood. Tofacitinib significantly reduced both scalp clonality and expanded CD8+ clones among the top 100.

The CDR3 length is 15 residues. Trimming stripped 0 bases from V and 3 bases from J, with 13 bases between. CDR1 is SGDLS, CDR2 YYNGEE, per germline. Documented treatment: oral pan-JAK inhibitor, 5-10 mg twice daily. Sequencing relied on a cDNA template that was reverse transcribed from extracted RNA. The repertoire was sequenced with immunoSEQ multiplex PCR; TCRdb's copy has only in-frame clones and lacks some. This table holds approximately 65,000 clones, around 45% found once. This clonotype originated in a human donor with alopecia areata. This chain connects TRBV9 to TRBJ2-7; TRBD1 is a possible D gene (6 bases). Sequencing was performed on CD8+ T cells sorted from blood, taken between weeks 36 and 40, from a patient treated with tofacitinib. CDR3 in DNA: TGTGCCAGCAGCGTAGGAGGGGGAACCTTCTACGAGCAGTACTTC. Translation: CASSVGGGTFYEQYF.